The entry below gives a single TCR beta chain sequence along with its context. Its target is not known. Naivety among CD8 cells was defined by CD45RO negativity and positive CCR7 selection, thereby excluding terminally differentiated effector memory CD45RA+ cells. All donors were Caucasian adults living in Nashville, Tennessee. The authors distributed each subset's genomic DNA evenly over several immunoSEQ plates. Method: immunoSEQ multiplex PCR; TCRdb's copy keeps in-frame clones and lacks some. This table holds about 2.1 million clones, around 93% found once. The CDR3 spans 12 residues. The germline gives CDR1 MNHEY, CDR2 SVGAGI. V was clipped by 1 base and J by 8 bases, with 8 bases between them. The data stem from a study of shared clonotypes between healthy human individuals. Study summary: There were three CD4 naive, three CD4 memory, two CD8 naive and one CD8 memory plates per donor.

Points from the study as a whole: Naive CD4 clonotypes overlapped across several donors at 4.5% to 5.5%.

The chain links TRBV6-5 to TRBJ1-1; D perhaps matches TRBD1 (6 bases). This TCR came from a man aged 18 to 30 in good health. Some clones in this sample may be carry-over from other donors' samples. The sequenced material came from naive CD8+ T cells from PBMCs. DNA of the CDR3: TGTGCCAGCAGTTACTTAACAGGGGAAGCTTTCTTT. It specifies CASSYLTGEAFF.